Presented here are 27 T cell receptor beta chains from one specimen sequenced in a study of T cell repertoires in cytomegalovirus infection. The antigens of these receptors remain unknown. TCRdb reprocessed the reads via MiXCR and lists one record per CDR3 protein. In the table there are around 800,000 distinct CDR3 sequences, over 25% of which are singletons. This material consisted of cultured CD8+ T cells from PBMCs, taken from culture after CMV antigen stimulation. These receptors were obtained from a human donor in good health (CMV status not recorded). Some clones in this sample may be carry-over from other donors' samples.

This chain connects TRBV6-2 or TRBV6-3 to TRBJ2-1, with 7 bases lining up with TRBD2. With V trimmed by 2 bases and J by 3 bases, 7 bases remained unmatched. Germline V gene sequence: CDR1 MNHEY, CDR2 SVGEGT. The CDR3 is made up of 16 amino acids. The CDR3 region is CASSYPAGVGYNEQFF. CDR3 sequence (DNA): TGTGCCAGCAGTTACCCGGCGGGGGTGGGCTACAATGAGCAGTTCTTC.

This clonotype was seen at least ten times. The rearrangement joins TRBV12-3 or TRBV12-4 to TRBJ2-3, with D perhaps being TRBD1 or TRBD2 (5 bases each). The CDR3 runs 15 residues. V lost 7 bases, J lost 2 bases, and 16 bases lay in between. The CDR3 nucleotides read TGTGCCAGCACCTGGGGACCACATCACACAGATACGCAGTATTTT. Protein sequence: CASTWGPHHTDTQYF.

This clonotype appeared a few times. The chain has TRBV5-4 and TRBJ1-1; 7 bases are shared with TRBD1. The V gene end was trimmed by 5 bases and the J gene end by 6 bases; junction bases not matched to a gene: 28. Germline CDR1 is SGHNT and CDR2 is YYREEE (reference sequence). The CDR3 loop spans 20 amino acids. CDR3 nucleotides: TGTGCCAGCAGGGGGGGACAGTCGCCCTCTAATGAAAGGTTCTGGGCTGAAGCTTTCTTT. Translated, it gives CASRGGQSPSNERFWAEAFF.

This chain uses TRBV18 with TRBJ1-6; D gene unclear. In germline, CDR1 is KGHSH, CDR2 LQKENI. CDR3 length: 18 amino acids. The V and J ends lost 0 bases and 5 bases respectively, with 17 bases between them. Here the CDR3 DNA reads TGTGCCAGCTCACCACCGTTGGGCAGCGCTTCGGATAATTCACCCCTCCACTTT. Translating gives CASSPPLGSASDNSPLHF.

The chain links TRBV6-5 to TRBJ2-3; 12 bases align to TRBD2. V was pared by 0 bases and J by 5 bases, with 15 bases of the junction left unmatched. This CDR3 comprises 20 residues. Germline assignment: CDR1 MNHEY and CDR2 SVGAGI. The CDR3 loop is CASSYSFLSASGGVQDTQYF. CDR3 sequence (DNA): TGTGCCAGCAGTTACTCGTTTTTGTCGGCTAGCGGGGGGGTGCAAGATACGCAGTATTTT.

This chain links TRBV7-2 with TRBJ1-5; 9 bases agree with TRBD1. There are 15 residues in the CDR3. Germline CDR1 SGHTA, CDR2 FQGNSA. With 1 base clipped from V and 9 bases from J, the junction kept 7 bases outside the gene matches. The CDR3 loop is CASSLVGDRVRPQHF. The CDR3 nucleotides read TGTGCCAGCAGCTTAGTCGGGGACAGGGTGAGGCCCCAGCATTTT.

This clonotype was observed a few times. The chain carries TRBV14 and TRBJ2-5, with 10 nucleotides matching TRBD1. Germline V gene data show CDR1 as SGHDN and CDR2 as FVKESK. Trimming cost V 6 bases and J 5 bases; bases outside gene matches: 6. The CDR3 length is 14 residues. This chain's CDR3 is CASSRQGARETQYF. For the CDR3, the DNA is TGTGCCAGCAGTCGACAGGGGGCGAGGGAGACCCAGTACTTC.

The gene calls are TRBV12-3 or TRBV12-4 and TRBJ2-5, with D uncertain. V gave up 3 bases and J gave up 4 bases, with 9 bases separating them. This CDR3 comprises 13 residues. In DNA, the CDR3 is TGTGCCAGCAGTTTCGTATTGGCAGAGACCCAGTACTTC. It specifies CASSFVLAETQYF.

The gene calls are TRBV4-3 and TRBJ2-2; perhaps TRBD1 as D (5 bases). Germline CDR1 LGHNA, CDR2 YSLEER. Deletions cut 0 bases from V and 0 bases from J, with 5 bases between. CDR3 length: 15 amino acids. CDR3 sequence: CASSQDRANTGELFF. DNA of the CDR3: TGCGCCAGCAGCCAAGACAGGGCGAACACCGGGGAGCTGTTTTTT.

This clonotype has just a few counts. The chain joins TRBV6-6 to TRBJ2-7, with D perhaps matching TRBD1 or TRBD2 (5 bases each). The germline V and J ends were trimmed by 8 bases and 3 bases, with 11 bases remaining between them. The CDR3 loop spans 12 amino acids. CDR1 is MNHNY and CDR2 is SVGAGI in the germline V gene (reference sequence). The CDR3 DNA is TGTGCCAGCCAACGGGACGGCTACGAGCAGTACGTC. The encoded protein is CASQRDGYEQYV.

This clonotype was detected many times. The V call is TRBV7-2, the J call TRBJ2-5; D ambiguous. With 5 bases removed from V and 1 base from J, the gap between germline ends came to 14 bases. The CDR3 consists of 15 residues. In germline, CDR1 is SGHTA, CDR2 FQGNSA. The CDR3 loop is CASSPGGAPQETQYF. CDR3 DNA sequence: TGTGCCAGCAGCCCCGGCGGAGCGCCCCAAGAGACCCAGTACTTC.

The chain uses TRBV23-1 and TRBJ1-2, with a tentative D call TRBD1 (5 bases). TRBV23-1 is an open reading frame whose function is uncertain. V lost 3 bases and J lost 4, with 21 bases in between. The CDR3 loop spans 17 amino acids. CDR3 in amino acids: CASSHQSSQGRPYGYTF. The DNA for the CDR3 is TGCGCCAGCAGTCACCAATCGTCCCAGGGAAGGCCCTATGGCTACACCTTC.

The chain has TRBV15 and TRBJ1-1; the D is unclear. Trimming removed 1 base from V and 0 bases from J, with 9 bases in between. Germline assignment: CDR1 LNHNV and CDR2 YYDKDF (reference sequence). The CDR3 totals 15 residues. CDR3 in DNA: TGTGCCACCAGCAGAGGGTCAGAGATGAACACTGAAGCTTTCTTT. Its protein product is CATSRGSEMNTEAFF.

This clonotype appeared a few times. The chain is built from TRBV5-6 and TRBJ2-3; 10 bases fit TRBD2. This CDR3 is built from 16 residues. Germline V gene sequence: CDR1 SGHDT, CDR2 YYEEEE. V shed 3 bases, J shed 3 bases, and the junction held 7 bases outside the gene matches. The CDR3: CASSWKRGGRTDTQYF. The CDR3 DNA reads as TGTGCCAGCAGCTGGAAGCGGGGGGGAAGGACAGATACGCAGTATTTT.

The sample holds many counts of this clonotype. The chain has TRBV7-2 and TRBJ1-1; D ambiguous. Trimming removed 1 base at V and 5 bases at J, with 20 bases between. The CDR3 totals 17 residues. The germline gives CDR1 SGHTA, CDR2 FQGNSA. The CDR3 DNA follows: TGTGCCAGCAGCTTAGAGGCAAAACTCTCCCGGGGTACTGAAGCTTTCTTT. Translated, it gives CASSLEAKLSRGTEAFF.

The V call is TRBV27, the J call TRBJ1-2; D call uncertain. From germline, CDR1 is MNHEY and CDR2 SMNVEV (reference sequence). The CDR3 is 12 amino acids. Trimming removed 6 bases at V and 4 bases at J, with 9 bases between. As DNA, the CDR3 is TGTGCCAGCAGATCGGAGACCTATGGCTACACCTTC. Translated: CASRSETYGYTF.

This clonotype appeared many times. The J gene is TRBJ2-7, the V gene TRBV7-6; 8 bases match TRBD1. Germline CDR1 reads SGHVS; CDR2 reads FNYEAQ. This CDR3 has 13 amino acids. Unmatched junction bases numbered 5, after V lost 5 bases and J lost 5 bases. The CDR3 protein is CASSRTGIDEQYF. Written as DNA, the CDR3 is TGTGCCAGCAGCCGGACAGGGATTGACGAGCAGTACTTC. The full variable domain, its missing parts supplied by reference TRBV7-6 and TRBJ2-7, is GAGVSQSPRYKVTKRGQDVALRCDPISGHVSLYWYRQALGQGPEFLTYFNYEAQQDKSGLPNDRFSAERPEGSISTLTIQRTEQRDSAMYRCASSRTGIDEQYFGPGTRLTVT.

This clonotype was observed a handful of times. The chain employs TRBV4-3 and TRBJ2-1; D perhaps matches TRBD1 (5 bases). Trimming removed 0 bases from V and 4 bases from J, with 16 bases in between. Germline V gene lookup returns CDR1 LGHNA and CDR2 YSLEER. CDR3 size: 17 residues. CDR3 DNA: TGCGCCAGCAGCCAAGATCCAGCAGGGTTGGTGTACAATGAGCAGTTCTTC. This codes for CASSQDPAGLVYNEQFF.

This clonotype was counted many times. This chain joins TRBV6-2 or TRBV6-3 and TRBJ1-2; D not resolved. Germline V gene lookup returns CDR1 MNHEY and CDR2 SVGEGT. Trimming took off 0 bases at V and 5 bases at J, with 10 bases between the two ends. The CDR3 is 14 amino acids. The CDR3 nucleotides are TGTGCCAGCAGTTACTCCGGGCAGACATATGGCTACACCTTC. Translating gives CASSYSGQTYGYTF.

This clonotype was seen only a few times. The genes are TRBV11-2 and TRBJ1-1; possibly TRBD1 for D (5 bases). V was trimmed by 5 bases and J by 1 base, leaving 11 bases between them. Germline CDR1 SGHAT, CDR2 FQNNGV. The CDR3 consists of 14 residues. Here the CDR3 DNA reads TGTGCCAGCAGCCGCTGGAGGGGGAACACTGAAGCTTTCTTT. This gives the protein CASSRWRGNTEAFF.

This clonotype has ten or more counts. This chain connects TRBV7-6 to TRBJ2-1; a weak D match, TRBD1 (5 bases). V was clipped by 5 bases and J by 0 bases, with 11 bases between them. CDR1 SGHVS and CDR2 FNYEAQ come from the germline V gene. The CDR3 runs 15 residues. DNA of the CDR3: TGTGCCAGCAGCCTCAGGGCGAGCTCCTACAATGAGCAGTTCTTC. Protein product: CASSLRASSYNEQFF.

The sample holds a few counts of this clonotype. The gene calls are TRBV12-3 or TRBV12-4 and TRBJ1-2, with a possible D match to TRBD1 (5 bases). CDR3 length: 14 residues. The V end was cut by 6 bases, the J end by 3 bases, with 14 bases between. CDR3: CASSRNRGDYGYTF. The CDR3 nucleotides read TGTGCCAGCAGCCGGAATAGGGGAGACTATGGCTACACCTTC.

This sequence joins TRBV25-1 and TRBJ2-2, with D hard to call. Germline CDR1 reads MGHDK; CDR2 reads SYGVNS. CDR3 length: 17 amino acids. V was trimmed by 3 bases and J by 3 bases, leaving 17 bases between them. The CDR3 DNA is TGTGCCAGCAGTGATCTCCCCAGGTATATCGACACCGGGGAGCTGTTTTTT. Translating gives CASSDLPRYIDTGELFF.

Ten or more counts support this clonotype. This CDR3 is CASGLVRGGPQETQYF. The CDR3 bases are TGTGCTAGTGGTTTGGTACGAGGGGGACCCCAAGAGACCCAGTACTTC. V gene TRBV12-5 combines with J gene TRBJ2-5; D possibly corresponds to TRBD1 (6 bases). This CDR3 is 16 amino acids long. The germline V and J ends were trimmed by 0 bases and 1 base, with 12 bases remaining between them. The germline V gene has CDR1 LGHNT and CDR2 FRNRAP.

This clonotype was picked up many times. The CDR3 DNA is TGCGCCAGCAGTGAGAGGGAGGGATCCAGCTCCTACAATGAGCAGTTCTTC. Amino acids: CASSEREGSSSYNEQFF. V is TRBV10-2 and J is TRBJ2-1; 7 nucleotides align to TRBD2. The germline V gene has CDR1 WSHSY and CDR2 SAAADI. The CDR3 has 17 amino acids. J gave up 0 bases and V 2 bases, and 7 bases lay outside the gene matches.

This clonotype was found a few times. The gene calls are TRBV6-5 and TRBJ2-3; 8 nucleotides match TRBD2. Germline V gene lookup returns CDR1 MNHEY and CDR2 SVGAGI. J gave up 1 base and V 7 bases, and 19 bases lay outside the gene matches. The CDR3 spans 19 residues. The CDR3 DNA is TGTGCCAGCACCCTAACGGGCGGGGGGCCCTTTGGTGGCACAGATACGCAGTATTTT. This gives the protein CASTLTGGGPFGGTDTQYF.

The chain joins TRBV20-1 to TRBJ1-6; D is unresolved. V gave up 1 base and J gave up 0 bases, with 7 bases separating them. Germline V gives CDR1 DFQATT, CDR2 SNEGSKA (reference sequence). The CDR3 has 15 residues. The CDR3 region is CSARGRSSYNSPLHF. In DNA form, the CDR3 reads TGCAGTGCTAGAGGTCGGAGCTCCTATAATTCACCCCTCCACTTT.